The entry below gives a single T cell receptor (beta chain) sequence along with its context. The antigen is undetermined. This sample stems from a study of radiotherapy plus CTLA-4 blockade in lung cancer. Notes on the study in general: TCR clones from tumors expanded in blood after radiotherapy plus ipilimumab.

The assay was immunoSEQ multiplex PCR, and TCRdb's table has in-frame clones only and misses some. The sample includes about 68,000 clones, 70% to 80% of them seen just once. There are 15 residues in the CDR3. Germline trimming cut 7 bases from V and 5 bases from J; bases unmatched to any gene: 13. In germline, CDR1 is SQVTM, CDR2 ANQGSEA. Here the sequenced sample was peripheral blood, taken from a patient treated with radiotherapy plus ipilimumab. This sequence originates from a human donor with non-small cell lung cancer who had a complete response to radiotherapy plus ipilimumab. The chain combines TRBV29-1 with TRBJ2-5, with 10 bases fitting TRBD1. The CDR3 spells CSARRQGAISETQYF. The CDR3 region has the DNA TGCAGCGCCCGCCGACAGGGGGCTATCTCGGAGACCCAGTACTTC.